The T cell receptor beta chain described here comes from a study of blood T cell repertoires in COVID-19. Looking at the study overall: From T cells, B-cell-depleted T cells, or PBMCs came the material, which was cDNA or gDNA.

Authors' data handling: Researchers report that nucleated cell counts were estimated from reference gene primer amplification. Sequencing was performed with immunoSEQ multiplex PCR; in TCRdb, only in-frame clones are kept and a portion is missing. Clonal size and the V and J genes are those of that table, whereas D and trimming came from the DNA. The table shows 95,000 to 120,000 clones, with over 80% occurring only once. Germline CDR1 MNHEY, CDR2 SVGEGT. The CDR3 contains 15 residues. V lost 2 bases and J 2 bases, leaving 13 bases between the germline ends. The chain carries TRBV6-2 or TRBV6-3 and TRBJ2-7, with D perhaps matching TRBD1 (5 bases). The specimen was peripheral blood. The sequence came from a woman between 65 and 79 years old with acute or convalescent COVID-19. CDR3 nucleotides: TGTGCCAGCAGTTACGTGGGGCAGGCGACCTACGAGCAGTACTTC. It yields the protein CASSYVGQATYEQYF.